This T cell receptor (beta chain) stems from a study of cytomegalovirus exposure and HLA in healthy donors (dated by TCRdb to the late 2010s). A note on the overall study: According to a later analysis, one platform produced both the roughly 110 validation repertoires and the 550 to 800 repertoires of the first cohort. The study aimed to test whether cataloging public T cell receptors could reveal signatures of past pathogen exposure. In addition to the first cohort of 666 subjects, a separate validation cohort of approximately 110 different subjects was used. High-throughput TCR immunosequencing, statistical association of individual TCRs with disease status, and machine learning were combined to predict cytomegalovirus infection status. What the study reported, not specific to this receptor: In vitro tests confirmed that a few of the cytomegalovirus-associated TCR beta chains recognize cytomegalovirus antigens. The authors suggested that the approach could potentially be extended to other disease states and immunological phenotypes. Subsequent analysis determined that TCRs grouped into clusters in the first cohort also showed a tendency toward co-occurrence across the 130 or so validation repertoires, and 85% to 95% of cluster scores exceeded 0. Most TCR sequences were observed very rarely across donors, whereas some public TCRs were present in many individuals. The study gave a list of under 200 TCR beta chains associated with cytomegalovirus. The classifier was reported to diagnose cytomegalovirus status with high specificity and sensitivity in both the original and validation cohorts. The validation cohort had no HLA typing available for a later analysis, so co-occurrence within that cohort was assessed over all 120 or so repertoires.

For CDR1 and CDR2, the germline V gene lists SNHLY and FYNNEI. The germline ends are 4 bases apart after V is trimmed by 2 bases and J by 6 bases. The CDR3 numbers 11 residues from cysteine through phenylalanine. The CDR3 DNA has 33 bases and is translated from base 1. Separate from the approximately 730-subject first cohort, the validation cohort of around 130 subjects was the group to which the donors belonged. This clone came up a few times. Its antigen is not yet known. Base qualities were left out, and no much larger clone turns up one base away. Library construction relied on the immunoSEQ multiplex PCR assay. Under the source paper's analysis protocol: A statistical classification framework was developed to diagnose cytomegalovirus status using the catalog of TCR beta chain sequences. TCRdb took this table from immuneACCESS and kept in-frame rearrangements with V and J called. Such tables lack part of the clones; where checked against another copy, unresolved V genes explain under half of the gap, and the rest is unexplained. V, J and clone size are those of that table, while D and trimming were read from the DNA. The sample profile shows about 130,000 clones; 85% to 90% of them were found once. The ten largest make up 1% to 1.5% of the sample.

Sequencing input: PBMCs. Recombination connected TRBV2 to TRBJ1-1; no D segment can be confidently identified. The receptor was isolated from a woman aged 18-29 years in good health and CMV-seronegative. The CDR3 amino acid sequence is: CASSEFSEAFF. The DNA reads TGTGCCAGCAGTGAATTCTCTGAAGCTTTCTTT. The full variable domain, completed from the reference TRBV2 and TRBJ1-1 proteins outside the CDR3, reads EPEVTQTPSHQVTQMGQEVILRCVPISNHLYFYWYRQILGQKVEFLVSFYNNEISEKSEIFDDQFSVERPDGSNFTLKIRSTKLEDSAMYFCASSEFSEAFFGQGTRLTVV.